These 32 T cell receptor beta chains originate from one sample sequenced in a study of radiation and T cells in renal cell carcinoma (dated by TCRdb to the early 2020s). Library creation used the immunoSEQ multiplex PCR assay. TCRdb's version of the immuneACCESS table is confined to in-frame rearrangements and falls short of the full clone set. An unresolved V gene accounts for under half of the shortfall where checked; the remainder is of unknown origin. Counted in this sample were 130,000 to 150,000 clones; less than 90% of them appeared once. 4.1% of the sample is taken by the ten largest. The sample's time point label, decoded: baseline pretreatment blood. The treatment or condition label corresponds to: 15 Gy SBRT to primary tumor, nephrectomy 4 weeks later. Sequenced here: blood, sampled from a patient whose treatment included radiotherapy and nephrectomy. The receptors were gathered from a woman in her 70s with renal cell carcinoma.

The rearrangement uses TRBV6-1 and TRBJ1-1; possibly TRBD1 for D (6 bases). V dropped 5 bases and J dropped 10 bases, with 11 bases sitting between them. Germline V gives CDR1 MNHNS, CDR2 SASEGT. The CDR3 is 11 residues long. The CDR3 protein is CASSSGVRAFF. The CDR3 nucleotides are TGTGCCAGCAGTTCAGGGGTTCGAGCTTTCTTT.

The J gene is TRBJ2-2, the V gene TRBV30, with a weak D call TRBD1 (6 bases). Deletions cut 3 bases from V and 4 bases from J, with 12 bases between. Germline V gene data show CDR1 as GTSNPN and CDR2 as SVGIG (reference sequence). The CDR3 runs to 14 residues. This chain's CDR3 is CAWRQTGTTGELFF. CDR3 coding DNA: TGTGCCTGGAGGCAAACAGGGACCACCGGGGAGCTGTTTTTT. Looking up the rest from reference TRBV30 and TRBJ2-2 gives the full variable domain: SQTIHQWPATLVQPVGSPLSLECTVEGTSNPNLYWYRQAAGRGLQLLFYSVGIGQISSEVPQNLSASRPQDRQFILSSKKLLLSDSGFYLCAWRQTGTTGELFFGEGSRLTVL.

The chain uses TRBV4-2 and TRBJ1-3; D unresolved. CDR3 length: 13 amino acids. Trimming removed 3 bases from V and 7 bases from J, with 10 bases in between. CDR1 and CDR2 from the germline V gene are LGHNA and YNFKEQ. CDR3 sequence reads: CASSQDRVNTIYF. DNA for the CDR3: TGTGCCAGCAGCCAGGATCGGGTCAACACCATATATTTT.

This clone was seen once. This chain connects TRBV2 to TRBJ1-5, with TRBD1 as a possible D gene (5 bases). Germline CDR1 reads SNHLY; CDR2 reads FYNNEI. V lost 4 bases and J lost 4, with 11 bases in between. The CDR3 runs 14 residues. CDR3 region: CASSVGRANQPQHF. In DNA form, the CDR3 reads TGTGCCAGCAGTGTTGGCAGGGCTAATCAGCCCCAGCATTTT.

The rearrangement joins TRBV7-2 to TRBJ1-1; 8 bases are a match to TRBD1. The CDR3 covers 14 residues. Germline loops: CDR1 SGHTA, CDR2 FQGNSA. V trimming: 1 base; J trimming: 11 bases; junction bases outside the gene matches: 9. The CDR3 DNA is TGTGCCAGCAGCTTAGAGGGCCAGGGGGCAAGGGCTTTCTTT. Protein sequence: CASSLEGQGARAFF.

V gene TRBV5-6 combines with J gene TRBJ2-6; D ambiguous. V lost 0 bases, J lost 4 bases, and 5 bases lay in between. This CDR3 has 14 amino acids. Germline values: CDR1 SGHDT, CDR2 YYEEEE. CDR3 sequence: CASSLGSGANVLTF. In nucleotides, the CDR3 is TGTGCCAGCAGCTTGGGGTCCGGGGCCAACGTCCTGACTTTC.

DNA of the CDR3: TGTGCCAGCAGTCCCCGACAGATTCACTACGAGCAGTACTTC. This encodes CASSPRQIHYEQYF. The J gene is TRBJ2-7, the V gene TRBV28; D is perhaps TRBD1 (5 bases). In germline, CDR1 is MDHEN, CDR2 SYDVKM. Trimming shortened V by 5 bases and J by 3 bases, and 14 bases separated the two germline ends. The CDR3 is 14 residues long.

The chain joins TRBV6-6 to TRBJ1-2, with TRBD1 as a possible D gene (5 bases). V was cut by 5 bases and J by 4 bases, with 8 bases left in between. The CDR3 totals 12 residues. Per germline, CDR1 MNHNY and CDR2 SVGAGI (reference sequence). The CDR3 protein is CASSPGTYGYTF. CDR3 coding DNA: TGTGCCAGCAGTCCTGGGACCTATGGCTACACCTTC.

This clone has just a few counts. Distinct nucleotide sequences in the sample also encode this CDR3. This chain connects TRBV4-2 to TRBJ1-2, with D possibly being TRBD1 (6 bases). The CDR3 sequence is 15 residues long. CDR1 and CDR2 from the germline V gene are LGHNA and YNFKEQ. Trimming took 0 bases from V and 6 from J, leaving 14 bases between them. CDR3 sequence reads: CASSQDTGMENGYTF. The CDR3 region has the DNA TGTGCCAGCAGCCAAGATACAGGGATGGAAAATGGCTACACCTTC.

There are a few counts of this clone. The chain combines TRBV4-2 with TRBJ1-1; D call uncertain. The CDR3 spans 14 residues. From germline, CDR1 is LGHNA and CDR2 YNFKEQ. The V and J ends lost 3 bases and 0 bases respectively, with 8 bases between them. CDR3 nucleotides: TGTGCCAGCAGCCAGAACCCTCTGAACACTGAAGCTTTCTTT. Translating gives CASSQNPLNTEAFF.

The rearrangement links TRBV11-3 to TRBJ2-3; 8 bases are shared with TRBD2. CDR3 size: 16 residues. Germline V gene sequence: CDR1 SGHNT, CDR2 YENEEA. V shed 4 bases and J 4 bases; nucleotides not matched to a gene: 10. Here the CDR3 DNA reads TGTGCCAGCAGCTCTTGGAGTAGCGGGGACTCAGATACGCAGTATTTT. It yields the protein CASSSWSSGDSDTQYF.

V is TRBV6-5 and J is TRBJ1-2; no reliable D call. The length of the CDR3 is 15 residues. Germline CDR1 MNHEY, CDR2 SVGAGI. Trimming pared 5 bases from V and 7 bases from J, leaving 20 bases between. This CDR3 reads CASSQPTSRKGGYTF. CDR3 nucleotides: TGTGCCAGCAGTCAACCTACCTCCCGGAAGGGTGGCTACACCTTC.

The chain combines TRBV27 with TRBJ2-5; 9 bases line up with TRBD2. V dropped 2 bases and J dropped 4; count of bases not matched to a gene: 5. Germline V gene sequence: CDR1 MNHEY, CDR2 SMNVEV (reference sequence). This CDR3 comprises 15 residues. In DNA form, the CDR3 reads TGTGCCAGCAGTTTAGCGGGGGGGCATGGAGAGACCCAGTACTTC. Translation: CASSLAGGHGETQYF.

A few counts support this clone. J is TRBJ1-2 and V is TRBV7-2; D gene unclear. This CDR3 is 15 amino acids long. V lost 5 bases and J lost 1, with 14 bases in between. Looked up from germline, CDR1 is SGHTA and CDR2 is FQGNSA. Here the CDR3 reads CASSPRQLVNYGYTF. In DNA form, the CDR3 reads TGTGCCAGCAGCCCCCGGCAACTGGTTAACTATGGCTACACCTTC.

This chain joins TRBV19 and TRBJ1-5; 7 nucleotides line up with TRBD1. V dropped 3 bases and J dropped 9; count of bases not matched to a gene: 14. This CDR3 region has 16 residues. Per the germline V gene, CDR1 is LNHDA and CDR2 is SQIVND (reference sequence). The CDR3 protein is CASSINLGQPGGPQHF. As DNA, the CDR3 is TGTGCCAGTAGTATTAATCTGGGACAGCCAGGGGGGCCCCAGCATTTT.

In this sample, this clone turned up once. V is TRBV19 and J is TRBJ1-6; D may be TRBD1 (5 bases). V was pared by 3 bases and J by 6 bases, with 15 bases between. Germline V gene data show CDR1 as LNHDA and CDR2 as SQIVND (reference sequence). This CDR3 region has 16 residues. The CDR3 loop is CASSMGEGLPNSPLHF. CDR3 DNA: TGTGCCAGTAGTATGGGGGAGGGTCTACCTAATTCACCCCTCCACTTT.

A word on this clone: Its ends do not fully match the called genes, so a read error is possible. The V call is TRBV7-7, the J call TRBJ1-1, with D unclear. The CDR3 contains 13 residues. CDR1 and CDR2 (germline): SSHAT, FNYEAQ (reference sequence). The CDR3 protein is CASSLGEFTEAFF. The CDR3 nucleotides are TGTGCTAGCAGCTTGGGAGAGTTCACTGAAGCTTTCTTT.

The chain employs TRBV14 and TRBJ1-2, with TRBD1 as a possible D gene (6 bases). Per germline, CDR1 SGHDN and CDR2 FVKESK. The CDR3 is 16 amino acids. V lost 0 bases and J 0 bases, leaving 11 bases between the germline ends. Here the CDR3 reads CASSQDRGPSNYGYTF. Here the CDR3 DNA reads TGTGCCAGCAGCCAAGACAGGGGCCCGTCTAACTATGGCTACACCTTC.

The chain recombines TRBV7-3 with TRBJ2-3; D is unclear. The CDR3 covers 12 residues. Looked up from germline, CDR1 is SGHTA and CDR2 is FQGTGA. The germline V and J ends were trimmed by 7 bases and 4 bases, with 9 bases remaining between them. CDR3 DNA: TGTGCCAGCACCTTCCCTCCAGATACGCAGTATTTT. This gives the protein CASTFPPDTQYF.

V usage is TRBV19 and J usage is TRBJ2-1, with 9 nucleotides matching TRBD1. V was pared by 6 bases and J by 13 bases, with 10 bases of the junction left unmatched. The germline gives CDR1 LNHDA, CDR2 SQIVND (reference sequence). The CDR3 covers 13 residues. This CDR3 reads CASSTQGGQGQFF. The CDR3, as DNA: TGTGCCAGTAGCACCCAGGGGGGACAGGGTCAGTTCTTC. The variable domain in full, completed from reference TRBV19 and TRBJ2-1, reads DGGITQSPKYLFRKEGQNVTLSCEQNLNHDAMYWYRQDPGQGLRLIYYSQIVNDFQKGDIAEGYSVSREKKESFPLTVTSAQKNPTAFYLCASSTQGGQGQFFGPGTRLTVL.

This chain uses TRBV6-6 with TRBJ1-2; TRBD1 matches at 8 bases. Germline V lookup: CDR1 MNHNY, CDR2 SVGAGI (reference sequence). Trimming removed 6 bases from V and 5 bases from J; junction bases left unmatched: 5. CDR3 length: 13 residues. The CDR3 region is CASSTGQGYGYTF. The DNA of the CDR3 is TGTGCCAGCAGCACCGGACAGGGATATGGCTACACCTTC.

The rearrangement links TRBV19 to TRBJ1-1; a weak D match, TRBD1 (6 bases). From germline, CDR1 is LNHDA and CDR2 SQIVND (reference sequence). The CDR3 runs to 15 residues. V was shortened by 3 bases and J by 4 bases, with 15 bases between the two germline ends. The CDR3 DNA follows: TGTGCCAGTAGTATGTTAGCAGGGGCGGGCACTGAAGCTTTCTTT. Protein sequence: CASSMLAGAGTEAFF.

V is TRBV9 and J is TRBJ2-3; 14 positions agree with TRBD2. CDR3 length: 16 amino acids. The J segment lost 5 bases and the V segment lost 3 bases, leaving 5 bases of the junction unmatched. CDR1 is SGDLS and CDR2 is YYNGEE in the germline V gene. This chain's CDR3 is CASSGTSGGTIDTQYF. The CDR3 nucleotides are TGTGCCAGCAGCGGGACTAGCGGGGGGACTATAGATACGCAGTATTTT.

A few counts support this clone. The chain has TRBV30 and TRBJ1-3; no reliable D call. Trimming removed 5 bases from V and 0 bases from J, with 14 bases in between. The CDR3 has 15 residues. CDR1 GTSNPN and CDR2 SVGIG come from the germline V gene (reference sequence). The CDR3 sequence: CAWVAMKTSGNTIYF. The DNA of the CDR3 is TGTGCCTGGGTAGCTATGAAAACCTCTGGAAACACCATATATTTT.

The chain recombines TRBV28 with TRBJ1-1; no reliable D call. Germline CDR1 is MDHEN and CDR2 is SYDVKM. Trimming took off 6 bases at V and 1 base at J, with 21 bases between the two ends. The CDR3 has 17 amino acids. DNA of the CDR3: TGTGCCAGCAGACCACCCCCCACTTTAGAGGCGAACACTGAAGCTTTCTTT. Its protein product is CASRPPPTLEANTEAFF.

The chain joins TRBV30 to TRBJ1-1, with a tentative D call TRBD1 (5 bases). From germline, CDR1 is GTSNPN and CDR2 SVGIG (reference sequence). The V gene lost 2 bases and the J gene lost 11 bases, with 15 bases spanning the gap. The CDR3 consists of 12 residues. The CDR3, as DNA: TGTGCCTGGAGTACACAGGACAAACGCGCTTTCTTT. The encoded protein is CAWSTQDKRAFF. Full variable domain (remainder filled in from reference TRBV30 and TRBJ1-1): SQTIHQWPATLVQPVGSPLSLECTVEGTSNPNLYWYRQAAGRGLQLLFYSVGIGQISSEVPQNLSASRPQDRQFILSSKKLLLSDSGFYLCAWSTQDKRAFFGQGTRLTVV.

The chain recombines TRBV11-3 with TRBJ1-1; maybe TRBD1 (5 bases). There are 14 residues in the CDR3. The germline CDR1 and CDR2 sequences are SGHNT and YENEEA. Deletions cut 4 bases from V and 1 base from J, with 10 bases between. CDR3 residues: CASSWSGGNTEAFF. In DNA, the CDR3 is TGTGCCAGCAGCTGGTCCGGGGGGAACACTGAAGCTTTCTTT.

This clone was counted between two and nine times. J is TRBJ1-2 and V is TRBV7-2; D may be TRBD1 (6 bases). Deletions cut 7 bases from V and 5 bases from J, with 20 bases between. The germline gives CDR1 SGHTA, CDR2 FQGNSA. This CDR3 is 15 amino acids long. CDR3 coding DNA: TGTGCCAGCACGCCCTACAGGGCTTCCGGGTATGGCTACACCTTC. Protein: CASTPYRASGYGYTF.

This rearrangement joins TRBV9 to TRBJ2-1; either TRBD1 or TRBD2 may supply D (5 bases each). V lost 6 bases and J 5 bases, leaving 18 bases between the germline ends. This CDR3 is built from 15 residues. Germline V gene sequence: CDR1 SGDLS, CDR2 YYNGEE. The CDR3: CASTPIGTPDNEQFF. DNA of the CDR3: TGTGCCAGCACCCCTATCGGGACGCCTGACAATGAGCAGTTCTTC.

The chain employs TRBV6-5 and TRBJ1-6; TRBD1 is a possible D gene (5 bases). This CDR3 has 14 amino acids. From germline, CDR1 is MNHEY and CDR2 SVGAGI. Trimming removed 5 bases at V and 6 bases at J, with 11 bases between. This CDR3 is CASSGGPSNSPLHF. The CDR3 region has the DNA TGTGCCAGCAGTGGGGGACCTTCTAATTCACCCCTCCACTTT.

The chain has TRBV7-2 and TRBJ1-2; no firm D call. The CDR3 loop spans 13 amino acids. CDR1 is SGHTA, CDR2 FQGNSA, per germline. V lost 5 bases and J 4 bases, leaving 11 bases between the germline ends. The CDR3 nucleotides read TGTGCCAGCAGCCCCGGGATTTTCTATGGCTACACCTTC. Its translation: CASSPGIFYGYTF.

The chain has TRBV5-1 and TRBJ1-1; maybe TRBD1 (5 bases). Trimming removed 5 bases at V and 5 bases at J, with 25 bases between. CDR3 length: 17 amino acids. Germline CDR1 reads SGHRS; CDR2 reads YFSETQ. CDR3 in amino acids: CASRGRQAGSKVTEAFF. The CDR3 nucleotides read TGCGCCAGCAGGGGACGCCAGGCAGGTAGTAAGGTGACTGAAGCTTTCTTT.